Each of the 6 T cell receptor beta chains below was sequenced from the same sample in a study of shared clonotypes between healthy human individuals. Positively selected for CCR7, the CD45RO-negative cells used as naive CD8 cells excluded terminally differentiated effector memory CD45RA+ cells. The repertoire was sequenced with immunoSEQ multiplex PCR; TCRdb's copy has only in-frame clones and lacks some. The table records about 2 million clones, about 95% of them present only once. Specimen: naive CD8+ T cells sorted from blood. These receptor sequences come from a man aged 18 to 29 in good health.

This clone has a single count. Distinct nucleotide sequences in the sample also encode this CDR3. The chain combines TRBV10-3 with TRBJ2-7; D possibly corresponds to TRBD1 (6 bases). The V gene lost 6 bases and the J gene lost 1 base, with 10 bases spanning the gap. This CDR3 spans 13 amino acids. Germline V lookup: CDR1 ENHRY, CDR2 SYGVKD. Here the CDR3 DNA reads TGTGCCATCAGCGAGGGACAATCCTACGAGCAGTACTTC. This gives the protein CAISEGQSYEQYF.

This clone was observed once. The CDR3 sequence is CASTDEARGSPPYEQYF. CDR3 coding DNA: TGTGCCAGTACTGACGAGGCGAGGGGGTCCCCCCCTTACGAGCAGTACTTC. The chain uses TRBV19 and TRBJ2-7, with D tentatively TRBD1 (6 bases). CDR1 LNHDA and CDR2 SQIVND come from the germline V gene (reference sequence). V dropped 7 bases and J dropped 4 bases, with 26 bases sitting between them. The CDR3 sequence is 17 residues long.

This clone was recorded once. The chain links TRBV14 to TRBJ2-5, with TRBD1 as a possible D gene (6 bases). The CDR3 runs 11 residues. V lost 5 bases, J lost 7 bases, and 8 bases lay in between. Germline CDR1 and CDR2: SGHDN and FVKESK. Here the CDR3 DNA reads TGTGCCAGCAGCGAAGGGGGGACCCAGTACTTC. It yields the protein CASSEGGTQYF.

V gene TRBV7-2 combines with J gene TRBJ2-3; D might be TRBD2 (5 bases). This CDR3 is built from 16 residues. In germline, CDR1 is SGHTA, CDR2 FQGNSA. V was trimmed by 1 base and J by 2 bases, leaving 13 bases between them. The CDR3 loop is CASSLVGGPITDTQYF. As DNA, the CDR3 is TGTGCCAGCAGCTTAGTTGGAGGACCAATCACAGATACGCAGTATTTT.

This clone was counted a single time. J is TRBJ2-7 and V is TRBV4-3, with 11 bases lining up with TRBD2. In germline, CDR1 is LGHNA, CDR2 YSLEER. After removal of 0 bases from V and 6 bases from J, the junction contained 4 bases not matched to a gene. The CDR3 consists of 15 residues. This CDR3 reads CASSQDITSGSEQYF. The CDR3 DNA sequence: TGCGCCAGCAGCCAAGATATAACTAGCGGGAGCGAGCAGTACTTC.

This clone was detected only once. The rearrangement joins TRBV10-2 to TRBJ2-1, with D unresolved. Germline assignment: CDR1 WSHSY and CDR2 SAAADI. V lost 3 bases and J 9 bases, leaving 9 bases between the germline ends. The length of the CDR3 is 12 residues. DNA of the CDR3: TGCGCCAGCAGTGATCCCCCCGGTGAGCAGTTCTTC. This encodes CASSDPPGEQFF.